This T cell receptor beta chain appears in the sequencing data of a study of T cell clones after liver transplantation. Study summary: Samples came from ITN030ST, which attempted immunosuppression withdrawal within 2 years of liver transplantation.

Unstimulated PBMCs were sorted into CD3+CD4+ and CD3+CD8+ populations. Method: immunoSEQ multiplex PCR; TCRdb's copy keeps in-frame clones and lacks some. Among around 120,000 clones listed, roughly nine tenths were seen once. There are a few counts of this clone. CDR3 length: 12 residues. This receptor was taken from a human patient who received a liver transplant. Part of the T cells may come from the graft donor. The material sequenced was CD4+ T cells from blood, taken 12 months after liver transplant. This chain links TRBV21-1 with TRBJ2-7; the table's D call TRBD1 went unverified against the DNA. TRBV21-1 is given as a pseudogene. The CDR3 loop reads CASPRQGYEQYF. CDR3 nucleotide sequence: TGTGCCAGCCCAAGACAGGGGTACGAGCAGTACTTC.